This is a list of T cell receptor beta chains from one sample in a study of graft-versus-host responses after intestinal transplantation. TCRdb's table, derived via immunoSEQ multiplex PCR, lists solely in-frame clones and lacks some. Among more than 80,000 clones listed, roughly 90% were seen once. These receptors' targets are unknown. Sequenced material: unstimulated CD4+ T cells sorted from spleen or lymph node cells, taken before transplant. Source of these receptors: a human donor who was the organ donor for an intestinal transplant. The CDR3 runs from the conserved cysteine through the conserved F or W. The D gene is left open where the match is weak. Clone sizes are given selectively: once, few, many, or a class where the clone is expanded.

CDR3 DNA: TGTGCCAGCAGGGCTTTGCACGGGGGGACTGAAGCTTTCTTT; CDR3 protein: CASRALHGGTEAFF; clone size: .; D gene: .; J gene: TRBJ1-1; V gene: TRBV6-5
CDR3 DNA: TGTGCCAGCAGTGATCCCAGACCCGACAGGGGTGCCGGGGAGCTGTTTTTT; CDR3 protein: CASSDPRPDRGAGELFF; clone size: .; D gene: TRBD1; J gene: TRBJ2-2; V gene: TRBV2
CDR3 DNA: TGTGCCAGCAGCTTAGTTGGGGGAGGGGCGGCCTACGAGCAGTACTTC; CDR3 protein: CASSLVGGGAAYEQYF; clone size: .; D gene: TRBD2; J gene: TRBJ2-7; V gene: TRBV7-2
CDR3 DNA: TGTGCCAGCTCACCACAGAGGGGGCGATATGAGCAGTTCTTC; CDR3 protein: CASSPQRGRYEQFF; clone size: once; D gene: TRBD1; J gene: TRBJ2-1; V gene: TRBV18
CDR3 DNA: TGTGCCAGCTCACCGGCCCTTTTGAACACTGAAGCTTTCTTT; CDR3 protein: CASSPALLNTEAFF; clone size: .; D gene: .; J gene: TRBJ1-1; V gene: TRBV18
CDR3 DNA: TGCGCCAGCAGCGCCGGGACAGGGGGCGGTAGGCTCGGCACTGAAGCTTTCTTT; CDR3 protein: CASSAGTGGGRLGTEAFF; clone size: .; D gene: TRBD1; J gene: TRBJ1-1; V gene: TRBV5-1
CDR3 DNA: TGTGCCAGCAGCGGACCTCAGGGGGCGCCCCTCGCGGACGGGCAGTACTTC; CDR3 protein: CASSGPQGAPLADGQYF; clone size: .; D gene: TRBD1; J gene: TRBJ2-7; V gene: TRBV7-8
CDR3 DNA: TGTGCCTGGAGCCAGGGCTCAACGCTGCCCTCACCTTACTATAACTATGGCTACACCTTC; CDR3 protein: CAWSQGSTLPSPYYNYGYTF; clone size: .; D gene: .; J gene: TRBJ1-2; V gene: TRBV30
CDR3 DNA: TGTGCCAGCAGCCAAGATCGGGGAGGGGTAGCTTTCTTT; CDR3 protein: CASSQDRGGVAFF; clone size: .; D gene: .; J gene: TRBJ1-1; V gene: TRBV14
CDR3 DNA: TGTGCCAGCAGTAGGGGGCGGACAGGGGTCAACATTCAGTACTTC; CDR3 protein: CASSRGRTGVNIQYF; clone size: .; D gene: TRBD1; J gene: TRBJ2-4; V gene: TRBV2
CDR3 DNA: TGCGCCAGCAGCCTACAGGGGCCGGAGACCCAGTACTTC; CDR3 protein: CASSLQGPETQYF; clone size: .; D gene: TRBD1; J gene: TRBJ2-5; V gene: TRBV4-1
CDR3 DNA: TGTGCCAGCAGCCCGACAGGGGTGGCAGAGACCCAGTACTTC; CDR3 protein: CASSPTGVAETQYF; clone size: .; D gene: TRBD1; J gene: TRBJ2-5; V gene: TRBV7-2
CDR3 DNA: TGTGCCAGCAGCCCCGGGTCAGGGGTAGCTCAAGAGACCCAGTACTTC; CDR3 protein: CASSPGSGVAQETQYF; clone size: .; D gene: .; J gene: TRBJ2-5; V gene: TRBV11-3
CDR3 DNA: TGTGCCAGTAGACCCAAGGGGAGGACAACCCTGAACACTGAAGCTTTCTTT; CDR3 protein: CASRPKGRTTLNTEAFF; clone size: .; D gene: .; J gene: TRBJ1-1; V gene: TRBV19
CDR3 DNA: TGTGCCAGCAGTCCTAGCGGGAGGGCCTACAATGAGCAGTTCTTC; CDR3 protein: CASSPSGRAYNEQFF; clone size: .; D gene: TRBD2; J gene: TRBJ2-1; V gene: TRBV7-3
CDR3 DNA: TGTGCCAGCAGCTTAATATTTGTGACCCAGTACTTC; CDR3 protein: CASSLIFVTQYF; clone size: few; D gene: .; J gene: TRBJ2-5; V gene: TRBV7-9
CDR3 DNA: TGTGCCATCAGTGAGTCTGACAGGGGCCAGGACTTC; CDR3 protein: CAISESDRGQDF; clone size: once; D gene: TRBD1; J gene: TRBJ2-7; V gene: TRBV10-3
CDR3 DNA: TGTGCCAGCAGCTCCGACAATGAGCAGTTCTTC; CDR3 protein: CASSSDNEQFF; clone size: .; D gene: .; J gene: TRBJ2-1; V gene: TRBV5-4
CDR3 DNA: TGTGCCAGCAGCAGAGTAGCAGGGCCCCAAGAGACCCAGTACTTC; CDR3 protein: CASSRVAGPQETQYF; clone size: .; D gene: .; J gene: TRBJ2-5; V gene: TRBV7-9
CDR3 DNA: TGTGCCAGCAGCGGTGTGCAGGGAAGGTTTCCAAGCTCCACAGATACGCAGTATTTT; CDR3 protein: CASSGVQGRFPSSTDTQYF; clone size: .; D gene: .; J gene: TRBJ2-3; V gene: TRBV9
CDR3 DNA: TGTGCCAGCAGCAGAGATACAGGGAGAGGGACAGATACGCAGTATTTT; CDR3 protein: CASSRDTGRGTDTQYF; clone size: .; D gene: .; J gene: TRBJ2-3; V gene: TRBV5-4
CDR3 DNA: TGTGCCAGCAGCTTATACGGCCAGGGGGCCACCGGGGAGCTGTTTTTT; CDR3 protein: CASSLYGQGATGELFF; clone size: few; D gene: TRBD1; J gene: TRBJ2-2; V gene: TRBV7-2
CDR3 DNA: TGCGCCAGCAGCTCCATCAGCACAGATACGCAGTATTTT; CDR3 protein: CASSSISTDTQYF; clone size: .; D gene: .; J gene: TRBJ2-3; V gene: TRBV5-1
CDR3 DNA: TGTGCCAGCAGCTTAGCGCCCAGGGGGCCAACCTACGAGCAGTACTTC; CDR3 protein: CASSLAPRGPTYEQYF; clone size: .; D gene: TRBD1; J gene: TRBJ2-7; V gene: TRBV7-6
CDR3 DNA: TGCGCCAGCAGCGGGGGACAGGGGCTTCATGAGCAGTTCTTC; CDR3 protein: CASSGGQGLHEQFF; clone size: .; D gene: TRBD1; J gene: TRBJ2-1; V gene: TRBV5-1
CDR3 DNA: TGCGCCAGCAACCCCCGACACTCAGGGGCAGAGACCCAGTACTTC; CDR3 protein: CASNPRHSGAETQYF; clone size: .; D gene: .; J gene: TRBJ2-5; V gene: TRBV5-1
CDR3 DNA: TGTGCCAGCAGTTACTCGCACAGGGAAAACAATGAGCAGTTCTTC; CDR3 protein: CASSYSHRENNEQFF; clone size: .; D gene: .; J gene: TRBJ2-1; V gene: TRBV6-6
CDR3 DNA: TGCGCCAGCAGCTTGGATGGACAGGGGTACACTGAAGCTTTCTTT; CDR3 protein: CASSLDGQGYTEAFF; clone size: .; D gene: TRBD1; J gene: TRBJ1-1; V gene: TRBV5-1
CDR3 DNA: TGCAGTGCTAGGAGGGACTACGAGCAGTACTTC; CDR3 protein: CSARRDYEQYF; clone size: .; D gene: .; J gene: TRBJ2-7; V gene: TRBV20-1
CDR3 DNA: TGTGCCAGCAGCTTATGGCGAGGGCGGGACCAAGAGACCCAGTACTTC; CDR3 protein: CASSLWRGRDQETQYF; clone size: .; D gene: .; J gene: TRBJ2-5; V gene: TRBV7-2
CDR3 DNA: TGTGCCAGCAGCCATTCAGGACAGGGATTCTCTGGAAACACCATATATTTT; CDR3 protein: CASSHSGQGFSGNTIYF; clone size: .; D gene: TRBD1; J gene: TRBJ1-3; V gene: TRBV4-2
CDR3 DNA: TGTGCCAGCAGCTTAAAAGCGGGAGCATCCTACAATGAGCAGTTCTTC; CDR3 protein: CASSLKAGASYNEQFF; clone size: .; D gene: TRBD2; J gene: TRBJ2-1; V gene: TRBV7-3
CDR3 DNA: TGCAGCGTCCTAGGAGCCAACGAGCAGTACTTC; CDR3 protein: CSVLGANEQYF; clone size: .; D gene: .; J gene: TRBJ2-7; V gene: TRBV29-1
CDR3 DNA: TGTGCCACCCGGGACACCCTCTCCTACGAGCAGTACTTC; CDR3 protein: CATRDTLSYEQYF; clone size: .; D gene: .; J gene: TRBJ2-7; V gene: TRBV10-3
CDR3 DNA: TGTGCTGTTACGGGGGGACGCCAAGAGACCCAGTACTTC; CDR3 protein: CAVTGGRQETQYF; clone size: .; D gene: TRBD2; J gene: TRBJ2-5; V gene: TRBV7-7
CDR3 DNA: TGTGCCAGCAGCTTAGCTGTAGTTAACAATGAGCAGTTCTTC; CDR3 protein: CASSLAVVNNEQFF; clone size: .; D gene: .; J gene: TRBJ2-1; V gene: TRBV7-2
CDR3 DNA: TGCGCCAGCAGCCAAGCGTGGAGTCCCCCCTACAATGAGCAGTTCTTC; CDR3 protein: CASSQAWSPPYNEQFF; clone size: .; D gene: .; J gene: TRBJ2-1; V gene: TRBV4-1
CDR3 DNA: TGTGCCAGCAGTTACCAGGCGGGGCTTTCCTACGAGCAGTACTTC; CDR3 protein: CASSYQAGLSYEQYF; clone size: .; D gene: .; J gene: TRBJ2-7; V gene: TRBV6-5
CDR3 DNA: TGTGCCAGCTCACTCAATCGACAGAACACTGAAGCTTTCTTT; CDR3 protein: CASSLNRQNTEAFF; clone size: .; D gene: .; J gene: TRBJ1-1; V gene: TRBV18
CDR3 DNA: TGTGCCAGCTCACCACCCAGGGGCACGAACACTGAAGCTTTCTTT; CDR3 protein: CASSPPRGTNTEAFF; clone size: .; D gene: .; J gene: TRBJ1-1; V gene: TRBV18
CDR3 DNA: TGTGCCAGCAGCCCCTGGGCCGGGAACACTGAAGCTTTCTTT; CDR3 protein: CASSPWAGNTEAFF; clone size: once; D gene: .; J gene: TRBJ1-1; V gene: TRBV11-3